In its sample, the clone carrying this T cell receptor (beta chain) was seen a few times. Its antigen remains unknown. The germline CDR1 and CDR2 sequences are PRHDT and FYEKMQ (reference sequence). CDR3 length: 17 residues. The ends lost 5 bases at V and 6 bases at J; junction bases unmatched: 8. The data were taken from a study of T cells in Graves' hyperthyroidism and ophthalmopathy. Study outcomes and limitations: Ophthalmopathy was identified by the model a median 6.5 months ahead of onset. Ophthalmopathy could be told apart from stable hyperthyroidism with a 13 V-J model.

Amplification targeted TCR beta CDR3 regions from RNA transcripts. An initial round of RT-PCR targeting the TCR CDR3 relied on the HTBI primer set. Via MiXCR, TCRdb re-called the multiplex PCR reads, giving one row per CDR3 protein. Here the sample spans hundreds of thousands of distinct CDR3 sequences, approximately 15% being singletons. Blood sampling occurred at first hyperthyroidism diagnosis, ahead of any ophthalmopathy symptoms. The chain couples TRBV13 to TRBJ2-2, with TRBD2 matching over 14 bases. Sequencing was performed on blood. The TCR sequence derives from a woman in her twenties or thirties with Graves' hyperthyroidism that later progressed to Graves' ophthalmopathy. The CDR3 coding sequence is TGTGCCAGCAGCGTGGGACTAGCGGGAGTGGCACCCGGGGAGCTGTTTTTT. This sequence encodes CASSVGLAGVAPGELFF. The full variable domain, with the rest looked up from reference TRBV13 and TRBJ2-2, is AAGVIQSPRHLIKEKRETATLKCYPIPRHDTVYWYQQGPGQDPQFLISFYEKMQSDKGSIPDRFSAQQFSDYHSELNMSSLELGDSALYFCASSVGLAGVAPGELFFGEGSRLTVL.